The rows below give T cell receptor beta chains drawn from one sample of a study of T cell repertoires in cytomegalovirus infection. TCRdb processed the reads anew with MiXCR; each CDR3 protein has one entry. The table has around 900,000 distinct CDR3 sequences, roughly 31% seen once. Their specific antigens are unknown. The sample consisted of cultured CD8+ T cells from PBMCs, taken from culture after CMV antigen stimulation. The receptors were gathered from a human donor in good health (CMV status not recorded). Some clones in this sample may be carry-over from other donors' samples. Both conserved end residues are part of each CDR3. A D gene is named only where the DNA matches it firmly. Clone size is given for some rows only: seen once, a few or many times, or a class if the clone is expanded.

d_gene	abundance	v_gene	j_gene	CDR3aa	CDR3nt
.	.	TRBV11-3	TRBJ2-2	CASSQGQQNTGELFF	TGTGCCAGCAGCCAAGGACAACAGAACACCGGGGAGCTGTTTTTT
TRBD1	.	TRBV6-1	TRBJ1-5	CASKTGQSFNSNQPQHF	TGTGCCAGCAAGACGGGACAGTCCTTTAATAGCAATCAGCCCCAGCATTTT
.	many	TRBV6-1	TRBJ2-5	CASSQNGGSQETQYF	TGTGCCAGCAGTCAGAATGGGGGCTCCCAAGAGACCCAGTACTTC
TRBD2	few	TRBV20-1	TRBJ2-6	CSASGGAPGANVLTF	TGCAGTGCTAGCGGGGGGGCGCCTGGGGCCAACGTCCTGACTTTC
TRBD1	few	TRBV7-6	TRBJ2-2	CASSSHRGLNTGELFF	TGTGCCAGCAGTTCCCACAGGGGGTTGAACACCGGGGAGCTGTTTTTT
TRBD1	few	TRBV19	TRBJ1-5	CASSRPRTGHHQPQHF	TGTGCCAGTAGTAGACCTCGGACAGGGCATCATCAGCCCCAGCATTTT
.	.	TRBV19	TRBJ1-1	CASSRLGRDEAFF	TGTGCCAGTTCCCGGCTGGGCCGCGATGAAGCTTTCTTT
.	.	TRBV6-8	TRBJ2-2	CASSYQGQSNTGELFF	TGTGCCAGCAGTTACCAAGGACAGTCGAACACCGGGGAGCTGTTTTTT
.	.	TRBV12-3/TRBV12-4	TRBJ1-1	CASGRQQEAFF	TGTGCCAGCGGTAGACAGCAAGAAGCTTTCTTT
TRBD1	.	TRBV27	TRBJ1-5	CANSPRGRKNQPQHF	TGTGCCAACAGTCCGAGGGGGCGGAAGAATCAGCCCCAGCATTTT
.	.	TRBV4-3	TRBJ2-5	CASSQDSGRVETQYF	TGCGCCAGCAGCCAAGATAGTGGCAGGGTGGAGACCCAGTACTTC
.	many	TRBV7-9	TRBJ2-3	CASSGARLYPSTDTQYF	TGTGCCAGCTCCGGGGCAAGACTTTACCCTAGCACAGATACGCAGTATTTT
.	.	TRBV12-3/TRBV12-4	TRBJ1-6	CASSFREDNSPLHF	TGTGCCAGCAGTTTTCGGGAAGATAATTCACCCCTCCACTTT
.	many	TRBV7-2	TRBJ2-1	CASSFRPPNEQFF	TGTGCCAGCAGCTTTAGGCCCCCCAATGAGCAGTTCTTC
.	few	TRBV7-9	TRBJ2-1	CASSPRVVQVYNEQFF	TGTGCCAGCAGCCCCAGGGTAGTACAGGTCTACAATGAGCAGTTCTTC
.	few	TRBV19	TRBJ1-2	CASSISIGSNYGYTF	TGTGCCAGTAGTATAAGTATTGGCAGTAACTATGGCTACACCTTC
TRBD2	.	TRBV6-5	TRBJ2-3	CASSYSPFASGVTDTQYF	TGTGCCAGCAGTTACTCCCCATTTGCTAGCGGAGTCACAGATACGCAGTATTTT
.	many	TRBV7-9	TRBJ2-1	CASSLAGSYNEQFF	TGTGCCAGCAGCTTAGCGGGCTCCTACAATGAGCAGTTCTTC
TRBD1	.	TRBV19	TRBJ1-4	CASKRTGRGEKLFF	TGTGCCAGTAAGCGGACAGGGCGAGGTGAAAAACTGTTTTTT
.	.	TRBV2	TRBJ2-5	CASSASGTPVRETQYF	TGTGCCAGCAGTGCATCGGGGACCCCAGTTCGGGAGACCCAGTACTTC
.	.	TRBV6-5	TRBJ1-1	CASWGELMNTEAFF	TGTGCCAGTTGGGGGGAACTCATGAACACTGAAGCTTTCTTT
.	.	TRBV12-5	TRBJ2-7	CASGLLQGEEYF	TGTGCTAGTGGTTTGCTCCAGGGGGAGGAGTACTTC
TRBD1	.	TRBV28	TRBJ1-5	CASHTGDRGNQPQHF	TGTGCCAGTCACACAGGGGATCGGGGCAATCAGCCCCAGCATTTT
.	.	TRBV7-9	TRBJ2-1	CASSLGGGPNNEQFF	TGTGCCAGCAGCTTAGGTGGGGGGCCGAATAATGAGCAGTTCTTC
.	.	TRBV7-3	TRBJ2-1	CASSLIPGSEQFF	TGTGCCAGCAGCTTAATACCCGGGAGTGAGCAGTTCTTC
.	many	TRBV7-2	TRBJ1-6	CASSFAPGAQNSPLHF	TGTGCCAGCAGCTTCGCCCCAGGGGCGCAAAATTCACCCCTCCACTTT
.	.	TRBV5-4	TRBJ1-1	CASSFLRGVNTEAFF	TGTGCCAGCAGCTTCCTCAGGGGCGTGAACACTGAAGCTTTCTTT
.	.	TRBV7-9	TRBJ2-7	CASSLSDGLSSYEQYF	TGTGCCAGCAGCTTATCCGATGGGCTTTCTTCCTACGAGCAGTACTTC
.	.	TRBV7-6	TRBJ1-6	CASSPDRSNNSPLHF	TGTGCCAGCAGCCCCGACAGGTCTAATAATTCACCCCTCCACTTT
.	.	TRBV2	TRBJ1-4	CASSDDRGINEKLFF	TGTGCCAGCAGTGATGATAGAGGGATTAATGAAAAACTGTTTTTT
.	.	TRBV12-3/TRBV12-4	TRBJ2-5	CASSLSDRETQYF	TGTGCCAGCAGTTTGTCCGATAGGGAGACCCAGTACTTC
.	.	TRBV12-3/TRBV12-4	TRBJ2-7	CASSPPLGVGLSSYEQYF	TGTGCCAGCAGTCCACCCTTGGGTGTGGGACTGAGCTCCTACGAGCAGTACTTC
TRBD1	.	TRBV4-3	TRBJ1-4	CASSQDLRRGHEKLFF	TGCGCCAGCAGCCAAGATCTAAGAAGGGGGCATGAAAAACTGTTTTTT
TRBD2	few	TRBV11-1	TRBJ2-1	CASSLTGGRDNEQFF	TGTGCCAGCAGCTTAACGGGGGGGCGCGACAATGAGCAGTTCTTC
.	.	TRBV7-8	TRBJ2-1	CASTARDEQFF	TGTGCCAGCACGGCCCGCGATGAGCAGTTCTTC